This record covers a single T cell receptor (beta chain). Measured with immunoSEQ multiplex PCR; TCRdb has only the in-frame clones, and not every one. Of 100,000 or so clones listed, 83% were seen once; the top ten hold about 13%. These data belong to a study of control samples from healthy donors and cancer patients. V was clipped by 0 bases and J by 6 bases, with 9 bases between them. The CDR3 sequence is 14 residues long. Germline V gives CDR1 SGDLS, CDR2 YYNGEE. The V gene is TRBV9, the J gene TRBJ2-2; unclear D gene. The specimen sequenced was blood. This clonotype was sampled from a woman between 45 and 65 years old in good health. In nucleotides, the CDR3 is TGTGCCAGCAGCGTAGTAGGTTACTCCGGGGAGCTGTTTTTT. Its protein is CASSVVGYSGELFF. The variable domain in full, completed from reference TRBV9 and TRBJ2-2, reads DSGVTQTPKHLITATGQRVTLRCSPRSGDLSVYWYQQSLDQGLQFLIQYYNGEERAKGNILERFSAQQFPDLHSELNLSSLELGDSALYFCASSVVGYSGELFFGEGSRLTVL.